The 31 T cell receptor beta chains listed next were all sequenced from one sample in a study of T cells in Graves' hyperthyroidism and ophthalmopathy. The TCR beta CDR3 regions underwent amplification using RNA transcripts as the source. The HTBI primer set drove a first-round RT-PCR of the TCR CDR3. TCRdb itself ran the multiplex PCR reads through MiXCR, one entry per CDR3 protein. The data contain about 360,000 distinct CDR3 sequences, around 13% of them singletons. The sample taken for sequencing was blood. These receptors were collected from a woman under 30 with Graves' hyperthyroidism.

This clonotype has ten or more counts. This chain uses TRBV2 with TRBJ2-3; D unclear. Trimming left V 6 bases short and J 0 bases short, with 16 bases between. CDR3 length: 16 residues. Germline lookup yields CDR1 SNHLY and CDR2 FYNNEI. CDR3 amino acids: CASRTGGLSSTDTQYF. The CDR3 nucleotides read TGTGCCAGCAGGACCGGTGGGCTGAGCAGCACAGATACGCAGTATTTT.

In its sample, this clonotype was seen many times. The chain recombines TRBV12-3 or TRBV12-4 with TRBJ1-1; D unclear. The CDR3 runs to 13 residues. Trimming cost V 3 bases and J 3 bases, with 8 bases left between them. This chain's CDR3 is CASSFGMDTEAFF. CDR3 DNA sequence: TGTGCCAGCAGTTTCGGAATGGACACTGAAGCTTTCTTT.

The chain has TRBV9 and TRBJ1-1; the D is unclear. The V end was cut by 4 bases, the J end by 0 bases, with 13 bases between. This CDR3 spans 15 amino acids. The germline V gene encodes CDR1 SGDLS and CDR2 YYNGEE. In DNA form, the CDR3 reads TGTGCCAGCAGCTTGGACGGGCCGCTGAACACTGAAGCTTTCTTT. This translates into CASSLDGPLNTEAFF.

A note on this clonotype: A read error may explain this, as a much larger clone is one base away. Here the CDR3 reads CASQAGASPGELFF. The CDR3 nucleotides read TGTGCCAGCCAAGCGGGGGCGTCTCCCGGGGAGCTGTTTTTT. The chain couples TRBV12-3 or TRBV12-4 to TRBJ2-2; 8 bases fit TRBD2. There are 14 residues in the CDR3. Trimming cost V 8 bases and J 6 bases; bases outside gene matches: 8.

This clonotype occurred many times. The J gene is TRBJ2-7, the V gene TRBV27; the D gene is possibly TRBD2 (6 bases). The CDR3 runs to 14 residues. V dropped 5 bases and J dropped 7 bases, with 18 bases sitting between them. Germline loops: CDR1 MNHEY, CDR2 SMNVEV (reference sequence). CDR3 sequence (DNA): TGTGCCAGCAGTGGGGGGACGCCGGTGCGGGAGCAGTACTTC. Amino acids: CASSGGTPVREQYF.

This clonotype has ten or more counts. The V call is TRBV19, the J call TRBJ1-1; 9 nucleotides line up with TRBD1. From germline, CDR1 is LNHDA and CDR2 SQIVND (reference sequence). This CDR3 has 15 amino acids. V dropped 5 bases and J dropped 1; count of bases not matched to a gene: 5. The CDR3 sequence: CASSAGTGTNTEAFF. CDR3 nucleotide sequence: TGTGCCAGTAGTGCTGGGACAGGGACGAACACTGAAGCTTTCTTT.

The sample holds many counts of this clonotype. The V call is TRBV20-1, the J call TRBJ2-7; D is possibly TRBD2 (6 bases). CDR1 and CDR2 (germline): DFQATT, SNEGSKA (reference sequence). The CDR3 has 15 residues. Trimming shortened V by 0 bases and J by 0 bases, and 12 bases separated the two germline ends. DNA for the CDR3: TGCAGTGCTAGAGATTTCAGCGGGCACTCCTACGAGCAGTACTTC. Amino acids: CSARDFSGHSYEQYF.

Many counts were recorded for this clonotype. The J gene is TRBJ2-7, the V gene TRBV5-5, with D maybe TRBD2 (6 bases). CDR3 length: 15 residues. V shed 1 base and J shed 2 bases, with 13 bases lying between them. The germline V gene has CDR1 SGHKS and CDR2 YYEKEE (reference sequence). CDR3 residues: CASSLRIAEAYEQYF. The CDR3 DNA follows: TGTGCCAGCAGCTTGCGCATAGCGGAGGCCTACGAGCAGTACTTC. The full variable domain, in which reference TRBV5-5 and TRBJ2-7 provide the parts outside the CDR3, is DAGVTQSPTHLIKTRGQQVTLRCSPISGHKSVSWYQQVLGQGPQFIFQYYEKEERGRGNFPDRFSARQFPNYSSELNVNALLLGDSALYLCASSLRIAEAYEQYFGPGTRLTVT.

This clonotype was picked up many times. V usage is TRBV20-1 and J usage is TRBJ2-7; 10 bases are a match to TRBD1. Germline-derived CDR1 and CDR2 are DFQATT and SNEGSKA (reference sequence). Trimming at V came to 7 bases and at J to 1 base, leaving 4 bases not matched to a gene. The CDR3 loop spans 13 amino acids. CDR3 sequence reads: CSVPGQGSYEQYF. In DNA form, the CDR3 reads TGCAGTGTCCCGGGACAGGGGTCCTACGAGCAGTACTTC.

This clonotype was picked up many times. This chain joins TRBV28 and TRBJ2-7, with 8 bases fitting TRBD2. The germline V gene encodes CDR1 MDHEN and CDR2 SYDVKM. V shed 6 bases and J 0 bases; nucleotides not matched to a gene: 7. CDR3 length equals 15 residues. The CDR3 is CASRAIAGRSYEQYF. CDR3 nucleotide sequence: TGTGCCAGCAGAGCTATAGCGGGGCGCTCCTACGAGCAGTACTTC.

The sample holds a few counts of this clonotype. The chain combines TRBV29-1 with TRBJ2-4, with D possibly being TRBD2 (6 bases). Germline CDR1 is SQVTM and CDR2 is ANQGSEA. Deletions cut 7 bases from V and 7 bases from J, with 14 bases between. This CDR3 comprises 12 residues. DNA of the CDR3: TGCAGCGCCGACGACAGCGGGAACATTCAGTACTTC. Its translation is CSADDSGNIQYF.

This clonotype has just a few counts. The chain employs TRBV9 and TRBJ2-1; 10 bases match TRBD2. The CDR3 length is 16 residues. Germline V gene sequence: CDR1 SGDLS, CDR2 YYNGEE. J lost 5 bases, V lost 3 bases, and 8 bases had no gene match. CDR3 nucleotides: TGTGCCAGCAGCGCCTCTAGCGGGAGTGTAGACAATGAGCAGTTCTTC. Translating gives CASSASSGSVDNEQFF. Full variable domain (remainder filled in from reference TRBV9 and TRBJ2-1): DSGVTQTPKHLITATGQRVTLRCSPRSGDLSVYWYQQSLDQGLQFLIQYYNGEERAKGNILERFSAQQFPDLHSELNLSSLELGDSALYFCASSASSGSVDNEQFFGPGTRLTVL.

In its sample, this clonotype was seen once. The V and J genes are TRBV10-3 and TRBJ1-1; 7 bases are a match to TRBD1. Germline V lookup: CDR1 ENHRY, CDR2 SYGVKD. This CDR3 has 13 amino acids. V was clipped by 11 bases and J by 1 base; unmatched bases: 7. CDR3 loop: CAGKGQTNTEAFF. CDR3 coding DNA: TGTGCCGGCAAGGGACAGACGAACACTGAAGCTTTCTTT.

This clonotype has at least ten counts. The CDR3 loop reads CASSQGPSHSGNTIYF. DNA for the CDR3: TGTGCCAGCAGCCAAGGTCCCAGCCACTCTGGAAACACCATATATTTT. The chain employs TRBV3-1 and TRBJ1-3, with D unclear. V lost 1 base, J lost 0 bases, and 10 bases lay in between. The CDR3 loop spans 16 amino acids. Germline V lookup: CDR1 LGHDT, CDR2 YNNKEL (reference sequence).

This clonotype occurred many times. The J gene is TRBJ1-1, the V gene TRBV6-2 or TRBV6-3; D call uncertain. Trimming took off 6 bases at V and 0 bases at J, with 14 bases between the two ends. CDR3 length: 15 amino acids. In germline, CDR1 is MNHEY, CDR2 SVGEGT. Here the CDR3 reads CASRSLGSMNTEAFF. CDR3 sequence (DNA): TGTGCCAGCAGATCCTTGGGCTCAATGAACACTGAAGCTTTCTTT.

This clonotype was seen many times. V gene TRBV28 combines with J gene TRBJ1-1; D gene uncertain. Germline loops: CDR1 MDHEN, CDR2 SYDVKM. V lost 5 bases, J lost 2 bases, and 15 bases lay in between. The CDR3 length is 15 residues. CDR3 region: CASSLPAQLNTEAFF. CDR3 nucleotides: TGTGCCAGCAGTCTGCCCGCCCAGTTAAACACTGAAGCTTTCTTT.

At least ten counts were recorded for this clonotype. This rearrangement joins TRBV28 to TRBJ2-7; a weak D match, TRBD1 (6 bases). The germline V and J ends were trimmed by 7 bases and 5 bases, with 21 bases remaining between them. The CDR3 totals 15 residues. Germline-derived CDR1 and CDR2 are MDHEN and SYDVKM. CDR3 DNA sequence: TGTGCCAGCACCCCACCCAAAACAGGGACACACGAGCAGTACTTC. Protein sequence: CASTPPKTGTHEQYF.

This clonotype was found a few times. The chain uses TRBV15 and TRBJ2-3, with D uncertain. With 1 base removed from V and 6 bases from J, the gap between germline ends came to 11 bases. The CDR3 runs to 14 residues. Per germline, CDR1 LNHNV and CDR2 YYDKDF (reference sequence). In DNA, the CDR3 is TGTGCCACCAGCAGAGTGCGGCCACAGGATACGCAGTATTTT. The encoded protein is CATSRVRPQDTQYF.

The chain's CDR3 is CASSQDYSGLDTEAFF. The CDR3 bases are TGCGCCAGCAGCCAAGATTATTCGGGGCTGGACACTGAAGCTTTCTTT. V and J are TRBV4-3 and TRBJ1-1, with D perhaps matching TRBD1 (5 bases). Germline CDR1 is LGHNA and CDR2 is YSLEER. This CDR3 is built from 16 residues. Trimming removed 0 bases at V and 3 bases at J, with 14 bases between.

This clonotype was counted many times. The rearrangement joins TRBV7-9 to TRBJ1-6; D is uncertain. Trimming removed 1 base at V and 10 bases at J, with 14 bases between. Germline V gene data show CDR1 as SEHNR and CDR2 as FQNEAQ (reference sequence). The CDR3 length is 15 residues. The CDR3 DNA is TGTGCCAGCAGCTTAGATGCCCCGTCGCGGTCACCCCTCCACTTT. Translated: CASSLDAPSRSPLHF.

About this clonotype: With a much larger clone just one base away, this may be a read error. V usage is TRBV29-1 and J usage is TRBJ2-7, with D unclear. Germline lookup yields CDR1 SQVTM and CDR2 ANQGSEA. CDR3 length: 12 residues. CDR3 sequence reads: CSVSSPSYEEYF. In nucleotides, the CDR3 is TGCAGCGTTTCCTCTCCGTCGTACGAGGAGTACTTC.

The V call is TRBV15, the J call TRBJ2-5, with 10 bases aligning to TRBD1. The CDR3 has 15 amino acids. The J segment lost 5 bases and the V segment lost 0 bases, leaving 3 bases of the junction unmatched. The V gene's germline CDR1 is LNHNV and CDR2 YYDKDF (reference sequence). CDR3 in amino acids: CATSRDQGQGETQYF. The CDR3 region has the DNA TGTGCCACCAGCAGAGATCAGGGACAGGGGGAGACCCAGTACTTC. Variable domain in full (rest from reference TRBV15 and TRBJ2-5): DAMVIQNPRYQVTQFGKPVTLSCSQTLNHNVMYWYQQKSSQAPKLLFHYYDKDFNNEADTPDNFQSRRPNTSFCFLDIRSPGLGDTAMYLCATSRDQGQGETQYFGPGTRLLVL.

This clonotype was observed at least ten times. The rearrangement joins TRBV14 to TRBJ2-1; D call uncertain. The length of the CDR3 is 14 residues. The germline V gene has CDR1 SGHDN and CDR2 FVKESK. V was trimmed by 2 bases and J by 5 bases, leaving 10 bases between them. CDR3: CASSQYDLDNEQFF. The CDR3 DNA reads TGTGCCAGCAGCCAATACGACCTGGACAATGAGCAGTTCTTC.

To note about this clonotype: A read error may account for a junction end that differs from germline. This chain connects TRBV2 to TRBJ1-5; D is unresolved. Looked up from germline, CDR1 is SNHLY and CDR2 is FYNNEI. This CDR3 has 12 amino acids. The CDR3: CACSQGNQPQHF. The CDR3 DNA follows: TGTGCCTGCAGTCAGGGCAATCAGCCCCAGCATTTT.

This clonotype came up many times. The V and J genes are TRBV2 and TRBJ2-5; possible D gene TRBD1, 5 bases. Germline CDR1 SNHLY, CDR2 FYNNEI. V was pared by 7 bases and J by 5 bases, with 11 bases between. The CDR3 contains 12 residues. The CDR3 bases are TGTGCCAGCAAAGGGGTGGTGGAGACCCAGTACTTC. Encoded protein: CASKGVVETQYF. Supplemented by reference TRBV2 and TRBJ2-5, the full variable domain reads EPEVTQTPSHQVTQMGQEVILRCVPISNHLYFYWYRQILGQKVEFLVSFYNNEISEKSEIFDDQFSVERPDGSNFTLKIRSTKLEDSAMYFCASKGVVETQYFGPGTRLLVL.

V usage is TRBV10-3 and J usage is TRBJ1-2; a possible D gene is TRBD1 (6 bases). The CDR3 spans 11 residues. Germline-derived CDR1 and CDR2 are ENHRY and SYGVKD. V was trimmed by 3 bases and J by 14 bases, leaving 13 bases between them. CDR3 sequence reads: CAISDSRGLTF. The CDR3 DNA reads TGTGCCATCAGTGATTCCAGGGGTTTAACCTTC.

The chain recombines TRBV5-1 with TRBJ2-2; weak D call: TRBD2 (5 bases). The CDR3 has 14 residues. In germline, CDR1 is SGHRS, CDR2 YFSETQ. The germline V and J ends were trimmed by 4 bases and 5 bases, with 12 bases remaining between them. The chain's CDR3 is CASSRVGETGELFF. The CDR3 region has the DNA TGCGCCAGCAGCCGAGTCGGGGAAACCGGGGAGCTGTTTTTT.

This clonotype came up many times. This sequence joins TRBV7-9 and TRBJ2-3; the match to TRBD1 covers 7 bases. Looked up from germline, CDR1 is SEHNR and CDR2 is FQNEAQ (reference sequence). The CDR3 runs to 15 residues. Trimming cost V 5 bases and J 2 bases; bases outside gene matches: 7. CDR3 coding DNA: TGTGCCAGCAGCCGCCGGGACAGCGACACAGATACGCAGTATTTT. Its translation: CASSRRDSDTDTQYF.

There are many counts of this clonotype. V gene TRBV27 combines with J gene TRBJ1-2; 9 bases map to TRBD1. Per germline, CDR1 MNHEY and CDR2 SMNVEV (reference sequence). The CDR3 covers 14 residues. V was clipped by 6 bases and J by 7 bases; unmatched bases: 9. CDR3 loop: CASSLTGGEVGYTF. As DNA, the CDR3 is TGTGCCAGCAGCCTCACAGGGGGCGAGGTTGGCTACACCTTC.

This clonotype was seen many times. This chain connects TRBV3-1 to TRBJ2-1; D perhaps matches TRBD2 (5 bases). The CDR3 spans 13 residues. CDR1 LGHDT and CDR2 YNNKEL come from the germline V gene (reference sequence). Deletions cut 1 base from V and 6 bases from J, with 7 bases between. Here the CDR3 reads CASSQGLSNEQFF. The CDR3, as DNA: TGTGCCAGCAGCCAAGGACTAAGCAATGAGCAGTTCTTC.

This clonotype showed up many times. The CDR3 DNA follows: TGTGCCAGCAGTCTAACTAGCCTGGGGACCGGGGAGCTGTTTTTT. Translation gives CASSLTSLGTGELFF. The chain links TRBV12-3 or TRBV12-4 to TRBJ2-2; D may be TRBD2 (6 bases). The CDR3 runs to 15 residues. V dropped 5 bases and J dropped 5 bases, with 15 bases sitting between them.